This T cell receptor (beta chain) was recovered during a study of blood T cell repertoires in COVID-19. Germline CDR1 is MNHEY and CDR2 is SMNVEV (reference sequence). The CDR3 extends over 16 amino acids. The trim removed 3 bases at V and 6 bases at J, leaving 8 bases unmatched. Everyone who took part was roughly 18 to 95 years old, and they came from about two dozen US areas. Assay used: immunoSEQ multiplex PCR; TCRdb lists only in-frame clones, some missing. The data contain more than 110,000 clones, just over 85% of them singletons. This rearrangement joins TRBV27 to TRBJ2-2, with 9 bases fitting TRBD1. Sequencing used PBMCs or T cells enriched from blood (not recorded which). The clonotype comes from a man in his fifties or sixties who had recovered from COVID-19. The CDR3 DNA is TGTGCCAGCAGTTTTCAGTTACAGGGGGCTCCCGGGGAGCTGTTTTTT. It yields the protein CASSFQLQGAPGELFF.